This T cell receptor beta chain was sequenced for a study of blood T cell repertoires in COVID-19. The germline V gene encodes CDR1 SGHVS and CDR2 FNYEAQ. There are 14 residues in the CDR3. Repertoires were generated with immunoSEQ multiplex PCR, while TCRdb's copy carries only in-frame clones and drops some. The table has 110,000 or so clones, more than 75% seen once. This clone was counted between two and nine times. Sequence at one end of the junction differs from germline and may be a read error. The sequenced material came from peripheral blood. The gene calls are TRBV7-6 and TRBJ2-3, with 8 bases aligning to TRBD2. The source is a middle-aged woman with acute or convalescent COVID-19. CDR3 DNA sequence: TGTGCCAGCAGCTTAGGGACTAGCAAAGATACGCAGTATTTT. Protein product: CASSLGTSKDTQYF.